The clone carrying this T cell receptor (beta chain) was seen repeatedly, ten times or more. What it recognizes is unknown. These data originate in a study of molecular identifiers for immune sequencing clone quantification. Study-level results: With a barcode shared among identical TCR molecules, highly expanded clone sizes could be underestimated. The study found clones above 20 RNA copies held over 98% of effector molecules and under 1% in naive cells.

The V gene's germline CDR1 is SGHRS and CDR2 YFSETQ. With 7 bases removed from V and 2 bases from J, the gap between germline ends came to 19 bases. This CDR3 region has 17 residues. TCRdb independently ran MiXCR on the PCR reads; one entry per CDR3 protein. There are 85,000 to 120,000 distinct CDR3 sequences in the sample; under 40% occur only once, and 9.7% lies in the top ten. Investigators produced naive CD8 libraries from roughly 18,000 to 920,000 sorted cells, drawing on 10%, 30% or 50% RNA. As CD8+CD4-CCR7+CD45RA+ cells, naive CD8 T cells were sorted. The sequence derives from a human donor in good health. Some libraries in this study had Jurkat cell RNA spiked in. This sequence joins TRBV5-1 and TRBJ2-6, with D hard to call. The sequencing input was naive CD8+ T cells from blood, with Jurkat cell RNA spiked in. Subset denoted: FACS-sorted CD8+CD4-CCR7+CD45RA+ naive T cells. CDR3 protein: CASDVGYSVTGANVLTF. The CDR3 DNA is TGCGCCAGCGACGTTGGGTACTCAGTTACTGGGGCCAACGTCCTGACTTTC.